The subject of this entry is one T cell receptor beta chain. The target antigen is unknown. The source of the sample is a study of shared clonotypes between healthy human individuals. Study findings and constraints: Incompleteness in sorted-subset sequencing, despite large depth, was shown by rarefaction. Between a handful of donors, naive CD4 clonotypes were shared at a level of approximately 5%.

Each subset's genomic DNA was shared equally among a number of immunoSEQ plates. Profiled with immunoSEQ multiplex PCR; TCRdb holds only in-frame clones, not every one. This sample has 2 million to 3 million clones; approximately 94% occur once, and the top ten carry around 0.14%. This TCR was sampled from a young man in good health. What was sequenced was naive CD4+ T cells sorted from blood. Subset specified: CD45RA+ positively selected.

CDR3 loop: CATSRDRVIQQYF. CDR3 DNA sequence: TGTGCCACCAGCAGAGACAGGGTCATCCAGCAGTACTTC. The chain couples TRBV15 to TRBJ2-7; D perhaps matches TRBD1 (5 bases). V was cut by 0 bases and J by 8 bases, with 11 bases left in between. Germline CDR1 and CDR2: LNHNV and YYDKDF (reference sequence). CDR3 size: 13 residues.